This record looks at one T cell receptor (beta chain) sequence and its context. What it binds is unknown. CDR1 and CDR2 from the germline V gene are SGHRS and YFSETQ. Deletions cut 0 bases from V and 8 bases from J, with 11 bases between. This CDR3 is 13 amino acids long. The data were obtained in a study of cytomegalovirus exposure and HLA in healthy donors. Points from the study as a whole: Accurate HLA-A and HLA-B prediction from TCR beta sequences was reported for most subjects. Later on, an analysis tied roughly 17,000 TCR beta sequences to HLA alleles at 0.05 false discovery rate.

PCR used 60 Vbeta primers and 13 Jbeta primers. The method was immunoSEQ multiplex PCR; TCRdb's version includes in-frame clones alone and lacks a portion of them. The data show over 20,000 clones, just under 80% seen once. V and J are TRBV5-1 and TRBJ1-2; possibly TRBD1 for D (5 bases). Sequencing input: PBMCs. The TCR was taken from a male donor in good health and CMV-seronegative. CDR3 residues: CASSLVLSGGYTF. CDR3 coding DNA: TGCGCCAGCAGCTTGGTTCTTTCAGGGGGCTACACCTTC.